Listed below are T cell receptor beta chains from one sample, sequenced in a study of OX40 agonist ivuxolimab in advanced cancers. Here immunoSEQ multiplex PCR was the method, and the copy in TCRdb shows in-frame clones only, minus some. The table shows 15,000 to 20,000 clones, with 75% to 90% occurring only once. The sequencing here drew on CD4+ or CD8+ T cells sorted from blood, taken in a trial of the OX40 agonist ivuxolimab. The receptor source for this set is an adult with an advanced solid tumor such as melanoma, head and neck, liver or kidney cancer. CDR3s include the opening cysteine and the closing phenylalanine or tryptophan. Each record gives: CDR3 DNA, CDR3 protein, D gene, clone size, J gene, V gene. A D gene is named only where the DNA matches it firmly. A clone size is listed for some rows: how often the clone was seen (once, few, many), or a class if it is expanded.

CDR3 DNA: TGTGCCAGCAGCCCCAGACTAGCGGGACTGTACAATGAGCAGTTCTTC; CDR3 protein: CASSPRLAGLYNEQFF; D gene: TRBD2; clone size: once; J gene: TRBJ2-1; V gene: TRBV11-3
CDR3 DNA: NA; CDR3 protein: CASSEFFFGHNEQFF; D gene: NA; clone size: NA; J gene: TRBJ2-1; V gene: TRBV25-1
CDR3 DNA: TGTGCCAGCAGTTTCATTGCAACGAGCGCAGATACGCAGTATTTT; CDR3 protein: CASSFIATSADTQYF; D gene: NA; clone size: NA; J gene: TRBJ2-3; V gene: TRBV28
CDR3 DNA: TGCGCCAGCAGCCAAGATCGGGACAGAGAAAGTTTTTTT; CDR3 protein: CASSQDRDRESFF; D gene: TRBD1; clone size: once; J gene: TRBJ2-2; V gene: TRBV4-3
CDR3 DNA: TGTGCCAGCAGCTTACTAGCGGAAGACAATGAGCAGTTCTTC; CDR3 protein: CASSLLAEDNEQFF; D gene: TRBD2; clone size: NA; J gene: TRBJ2-1; V gene: TRBV11-3
CDR3 DNA: TGTGCCAGTTATCGGGAGACCCAGTACTTC; CDR3 protein: CASYRETQYF; D gene: NA; clone size: NA; J gene: TRBJ2-5; V gene: TRBV25-1
CDR3 DNA: TGCGCCAGCAGCCAAGCTAGCGGGAGGGCAGGTGAGCAGTTCTTC; CDR3 protein: CASSQASGRAGEQFF; D gene: TRBD2; clone size: NA; J gene: TRBJ2-1; V gene: TRBV4-1
CDR3 DNA: TGCGCCAGCACTGGGGACGGACCGAACACCGGGGAGCTGTTTTTT; CDR3 protein: CASTGDGPNTGELFF; D gene: NA; clone size: NA; J gene: TRBJ2-2; V gene: TRBV5-1
CDR3 DNA: TGTGCCAGCAGCTTAAGCGGGAGTCTGAATACGCAGTATTTT; CDR3 protein: CASSLSGSLNTQYF; D gene: TRBD2; clone size: once; J gene: TRBJ2-3; V gene: TRBV7-6
CDR3 DNA: TGTGCCAGCAGCTTACGCCCCCCGACAGGTACGGATGAGCAGTTCTTC; CDR3 protein: CASSLRPPTGTDEQFF; D gene: NA; clone size: few; J gene: TRBJ2-1; V gene: TRBV7-3
CDR3 DNA: TGCAGCGTTGTCCGGCAGACCAAAAACATTCAGTACTTC; CDR3 protein: CSVVRQTKNIQYF; D gene: NA; clone size: NA; J gene: TRBJ2-4; V gene: TRBV29-1
CDR3 DNA: TGTGCCAGCAAATTCGGGGGGAACACTGAAGCTTTCTTT; CDR3 protein: CASKFGGNTEAFF; D gene: NA; clone size: NA; J gene: TRBJ1-1; V gene: TRBV2
CDR3 DNA: TGTGCCAGCAGCCAAGGGACTGGGGACTACGAGCAGTACTTC; CDR3 protein: CASSQGTGDYEQYF; D gene: NA; clone size: NA; J gene: TRBJ2-7; V gene: TRBV5-5
CDR3 DNA: TGCAGCGCTCGAGGCCTAGCGGGCTCCCCCTACGAGCAGTACTTC; CDR3 protein: CSARGLAGSPYEQYF; D gene: TRBD2; clone size: NA; J gene: TRBJ2-7; V gene: TRBV29-1
CDR3 DNA: TGTGCCAGCAGCTTACCGACGGGAGGATACGAGCAGTACTTC; CDR3 protein: CASSLPTGGYEQYF; D gene: TRBD2; clone size: NA; J gene: TRBJ2-7; V gene: TRBV28
CDR3 DNA: TGCGCCAGCAGTGAATGGACAGGCGCTAATCAGCCCCAGCATTTT; CDR3 protein: CASSEWTGANQPQHF; D gene: TRBD1; clone size: NA; J gene: TRBJ1-5; V gene: TRBV10-2
CDR3 DNA: TGTGCCAGCGTACAAGAAAAACTGTTTTTT; CDR3 protein: CASVQEKLFF; D gene: NA; clone size: NA; J gene: TRBJ1-4; V gene: TRBV14
CDR3 DNA: TGTGCCAGCAGCATGACTTCTAGCACAGATACGCAGTATTTT; CDR3 protein: CASSMTSSTDTQYF; D gene: NA; clone size: NA; J gene: TRBJ2-3; V gene: TRBV5-6
CDR3 DNA: TGTGCCAGCAGTCCACTCCGGGACAGGGCCTACGAGCAGTACTTC; CDR3 protein: CASSPLRDRAYEQYF; D gene: TRBD1; clone size: once; J gene: TRBJ2-7; V gene: TRBV28
CDR3 DNA: TGTGCCAGCAGCGTACCCTACCCCTACGAGCAGTACTTC; CDR3 protein: CASSVPYPYEQYF; D gene: NA; clone size: NA; J gene: TRBJ2-7; V gene: TRBV7-8
CDR3 DNA: TGTGCCAGCAGCTTGGGTCATGAGCAGTTCTTC; CDR3 protein: CASSLGHEQFF; D gene: NA; clone size: NA; J gene: TRBJ2-1; V gene: TRBV5-6
CDR3 DNA: TGTGCCAGCAGTTACCGGGACAGGGGCGATGAGCAGTTCTTC; CDR3 protein: CASSYRDRGDEQFF; D gene: TRBD1; clone size: few; J gene: TRBJ2-1; V gene: TRBV6-6
CDR3 DNA: TGTGCCAGCAGCGTCGGCGCAGGGAGAACCAAAAACATTCAGTACTTC; CDR3 protein: CASSVGAGRTKNIQYF; D gene: NA; clone size: NA; J gene: TRBJ2-4; V gene: TRBV9
CDR3 DNA: TGTGCCAGCAGCGAAGAAAGCACAGATACGCAGTATTTT; CDR3 protein: CASSEESTDTQYF; D gene: NA; clone size: NA; J gene: TRBJ2-3; V gene: TRBV7-2
CDR3 DNA: TGTGCCAGCAGCCCGTTCCCTCCGAGAGTCGGCACAGATACGCAGTATTTT; CDR3 protein: CASSPFPPRVGTDTQYF; D gene: NA; clone size: NA; J gene: TRBJ2-3; V gene: TRBV6-7
CDR3 DNA: TGTGCCAGTAGTATAGGGAGGGCCCGGGGTCGGGGCAATCAGCCCCAGCATTTT; CDR3 protein: CASSIGRARGRGNQPQHF; D gene: NA; clone size: once; J gene: TRBJ1-5; V gene: TRBV19
CDR3 DNA: TGTGCCAGCAGCTTAGAGGGGGCTCCGAACACCGGGGAGCTGTTTTTT; CDR3 protein: CASSLEGAPNTGELFF; D gene: TRBD1; clone size: NA; J gene: TRBJ2-2; V gene: TRBV7-8
CDR3 DNA: TGTGCCAGCAGTTACTCCGCCGGAACCGGGGAGCTGTTTTTT; CDR3 protein: CASSYSAGTGELFF; D gene: NA; clone size: NA; J gene: TRBJ2-2; V gene: TRBV6-5
CDR3 DNA: TGTGCCAGCAGCCAGACTAGCGGGAGGGCCGGGGAGCAGTACTTC; CDR3 protein: CASSQTSGRAGEQYF; D gene: TRBD2; clone size: NA; J gene: TRBJ2-7; V gene: TRBV11-3
CDR3 DNA: TGTGCCTGGTCAGCGGGAGGGCCCGATGAGCAGTACTTC; CDR3 protein: CAWSAGGPDEQYF; D gene: TRBD2; clone size: NA; J gene: TRBJ2-7; V gene: TRBV30
CDR3 DNA: TGTGCCAGCAGCTCCGCGGGACAGCGGGAGCAGTACTTC; CDR3 protein: CASSSAGQREQYF; D gene: NA; clone size: NA; J gene: TRBJ2-7; V gene: TRBV5-6
CDR3 DNA: TGTGCCACTGGGACGAGGAACGAGCAGTACTTC; CDR3 protein: CATGTRNEQYF; D gene: NA; clone size: NA; J gene: TRBJ2-7; V gene: TRBV14
CDR3 DNA: TGTGCCAGCAGCCCACTAGCGGAGAGCTCCTACGAGCAGTACTTC; CDR3 protein: CASSPLAESSYEQYF; D gene: TRBD2; clone size: NA; J gene: TRBJ2-7; V gene: TRBV28
CDR3 DNA: TGTGCCAGCAGCCAAAGATCGAGGGTGTGGACAGATACGCAGTATTTT; CDR3 protein: CASSQRSRVWTDTQYF; D gene: NA; clone size: NA; J gene: TRBJ2-3; V gene: TRBV14
CDR3 DNA: TGTGCCAGCAGTTTAACAGGGGGCCCTAGCGGCTACACCTTC; CDR3 protein: CASSLTGGPSGYTF; D gene: TRBD1; clone size: NA; J gene: TRBJ1-2; V gene: TRBV27
CDR3 DNA: TGTGCCAGCAGCCCACCCACTCTACTAGGCCCCTCCGAGCAGTACTTC; CDR3 protein: CASSPPTLLGPSEQYF; D gene: NA; clone size: once; J gene: TRBJ2-7; V gene: TRBV7-9
CDR3 DNA: TGTGCCAGCAGTCTAACAGGTATCTCCTACGAGCAGTACTTC; CDR3 protein: CASSLTGISYEQYF; D gene: NA; clone size: NA; J gene: TRBJ2-7; V gene: TRBV6-5
CDR3 DNA: TGTGCCACCTCGGACAGTCAGCCCCAGCATTTT; CDR3 protein: CATSDSQPQHF; D gene: NA; clone size: NA; J gene: TRBJ1-5; V gene: TRBV28
CDR3 DNA: TGTGCCAGCAGCTCCCTACAGGTAACCTACAATGAGCAGTTCTTC; CDR3 protein: CASSSLQVTYNEQFF; D gene: NA; clone size: NA; J gene: TRBJ2-1; V gene: TRBV7-8
CDR3 DNA: TGTGCCAGCAGCTTGATAGGCTACCGCGGAGATACGCAGTATTTT; CDR3 protein: CASSLIGYRGDTQYF; D gene: NA; clone size: few; J gene: TRBJ2-3; V gene: TRBV5-6
CDR3 DNA: TGTGCCAGCAGCGTATTAGCGACGAGAGGAGAGACCCAGTACTTC; CDR3 protein: CASSVLATRGETQYF; D gene: NA; clone size: NA; J gene: TRBJ2-5; V gene: TRBV9
CDR3 DNA: TGTGCCAGCAGCGTAGAAGTATCCTACAATGAGCAGTTCTTC; CDR3 protein: CASSVEVSYNEQFF; D gene: NA; clone size: NA; J gene: TRBJ2-1; V gene: TRBV9
CDR3 DNA: TGTGCCAGCACCACAGCGGGACGCACAGATACGCAGTATTTT; CDR3 protein: CASTTAGRTDTQYF; D gene: TRBD2; clone size: NA; J gene: TRBJ2-3; V gene: TRBV7-8
CDR3 DNA: TGTGCCAGCAGCCCAGCTAGCGGGAGGGGGACAGATACGCAGTATTTT; CDR3 protein: CASSPASGRGTDTQYF; D gene: TRBD2; clone size: once; J gene: TRBJ2-3; V gene: TRBV5-5
CDR3 DNA: TGTGCCAGTAGCATGCCAGTAGGGGGAAGCACAGATACGCAGTATTTT; CDR3 protein: CASSMPVGGSTDTQYF; D gene: NA; clone size: few; J gene: TRBJ2-3; V gene: TRBV19
CDR3 DNA: TGTGCCAGCAGCTTTCGGACGGAAGGCCAAGAGACCCAGTACTTC; CDR3 protein: CASSFRTEGQETQYF; D gene: NA; clone size: NA; J gene: TRBJ2-5; V gene: TRBV5-4
CDR3 DNA: TGTGCTAGTGGTCTAGGGGGGTCCTACGAGCAGTACTTC; CDR3 protein: CASGLGGSYEQYF; D gene: NA; clone size: NA; J gene: TRBJ2-7; V gene: TRBV12-5
CDR3 DNA: TGCAGCGTTGAAGATTCGGCTGAAGCTTTCTTT; CDR3 protein: CSVEDSAEAFF; D gene: NA; clone size: NA; J gene: TRBJ1-1; V gene: TRBV29-1
CDR3 DNA: TGTGCCAGCAGCTCCGCTAGCACAGATACGCAGTATTTT; CDR3 protein: CASSSASTDTQYF; D gene: NA; clone size: NA; J gene: TRBJ2-3; V gene: TRBV13
CDR3 DNA: TGTGCCAGCAGTTTGAGTACCGACAGGGCGGACGACAATGAGCAGTTCTTC; CDR3 protein: CASSLSTDRADDNEQFF; D gene: TRBD1; clone size: NA; J gene: TRBJ2-1; V gene: TRBV27
CDR3 DNA: TGTGCCAGCAGCTTGGGGACAGGGTTCGATTTACAGTTCTTC; CDR3 protein: CASSLGTGFDLQFF; D gene: TRBD1; clone size: NA; J gene: TRBJ2-1; V gene: TRBV5-6
CDR3 DNA: TGTGCCAGCAGTTACTCGGATGAGACCCAGTACTTC; CDR3 protein: CASSYSDETQYF; D gene: NA; clone size: NA; J gene: TRBJ2-5; V gene: TRBV6-5
CDR3 DNA: TGTGCCAGCAGCTTAGGGGACAGGGGAATCTACGAGCAGTACTTC; CDR3 protein: CASSLGDRGIYEQYF; D gene: TRBD1; clone size: NA; J gene: TRBJ2-7; V gene: TRBV7-8
CDR3 DNA: TGTGCCAGCGAGGCCCGAGCGAACACCGGGGAGCTGTTTTTT; CDR3 protein: CASEARANTGELFF; D gene: NA; clone size: NA; J gene: TRBJ2-2; V gene: TRBV2
CDR3 DNA: TGTGCCAGCAGTTTACGATGGGAGATTGCCTACGAGCAGTACTTC; CDR3 protein: CASSLRWEIAYEQYF; D gene: NA; clone size: once; J gene: TRBJ2-7; V gene: TRBV28
CDR3 DNA: TGTGCCAGCAGCTCCCGGGGAGCGGGAGGGCCTCGCGAGCAGTACTTC; CDR3 protein: CASSSRGAGGPREQYF; D gene: TRBD2; clone size: NA; J gene: TRBJ2-7; V gene: TRBV11-2
CDR3 DNA: TGTGCCAGCAGTTCTCACGGGACAGGGGGCTACGAGCAGTACTTC; CDR3 protein: CASSSHGTGGYEQYF; D gene: TRBD1; clone size: once; J gene: TRBJ2-7; V gene: TRBV28
CDR3 DNA: TGCGCCAGCAGCCTGGCGGCGACAGGGAGCGATACGCAGTATTTT; CDR3 protein: CASSLAATGSDTQYF; D gene: TRBD1; clone size: few; J gene: TRBJ2-3; V gene: TRBV4-1
CDR3 DNA: TGTGCTAGTGGTTTGGTAGTGGGTTCTGGGGCCAACGTCCTGACTTTC; CDR3 protein: CASGLVVGSGANVLTF; D gene: NA; clone size: NA; J gene: TRBJ2-6; V gene: TRBV12-5